The sequence of this T cell receptor beta chain was determined in a study of cytomegalovirus exposure and HLA in healthy donors. The donors were members of the validation cohort, which comprised about 120 subjects and was separate from the first cohort of 600 to 850 subjects. Study observations and caveats: That first-cohort TCR clusters tended to co-occur in the 120 or so validation repertoires was found in a later analysis. Overall, 164 TCR beta chains were annotated as cytomegalovirus-associated.

Trimming at V came to 5 bases and at J to 1 base, leaving 4 bases not matched to a gene. Germline lookup yields CDR1 SGDLS and CDR2 YYNGEE. The CDR3 has 15 amino acids. In the case of this clone: The antigen remains undetermined.

Profiling relied on immunoSEQ multiplex PCR, and the TCRdb table lists in-frame clones only, not all of them. The sample has roughly 120,000 clones, 90% to 95% seen once; the top ten hold roughly 1.2%. The chain uses TRBV9 and TRBJ2-2; 8 positions agree with TRBD1. Specimen: PBMCs. This TCR came from a woman in her late teens or twenties in good health and CMV-seronegative. The DNA of the CDR3 is TGTGCCAGCAGTACGACAGGGGAGAACACCGGGGAGCTGTTTTTT. It translates to CASSTTGENTGELFF.